This T cell receptor (beta chain) came from a study of CD39 and CD103 CD8 tumor-infiltrating T cells (dated by TCRdb to the late 2010s). In the study overall: The repertoire comparisons shown came from four patients: one with an HPV-positive HNSCC, one with an HPV-negative HNSCC, one with ovarian cancer and one with melanoma. Deep sequencing of TCRbeta CDR3 was used to compare the repertoires of CD8 TIL subsets, defined by CD103 and CD39, with those of peripheral memory CD8 T cells.

Overall study results and their limits: DP CD8 TILs appeared more oligoclonal than DN and SP CD8 TILs and blood memory CD8 T cells, with top 30 clonotypes covering roughly 56-90%. Clonotypes from DN TILs largely overlapped with peripheral memory CD8 repertoires, while clonotypes from DP TILs were only rarely found in blood or uninvolved lymph node.

Genomic DNA was extracted with the DNeasy Blood and Tissue Kit from roughly 10,000 to 100,000 sorted cells per subset. The TCRbeta V-J or V-D-J regions were sequenced and mapped through the immunoSEQ service, and coverage above 10x per sample was achieved. As for the original processing: Analysis was limited to productive rearrangements exported from the immunoSEQ Analyzer platform, and clonality was evaluated on the 500 most abundant clones. Repertoire overlap between populations was quantified with the Morisita-Horn similarity index and the Jaccard index. Morisita-Horn similarity between CD8 T-cell subset TCR repertoires was measured in a handful of cancer patients. Drawn from immuneACCESS, this table holds only the in-frame rearrangements with V and J called that TCRdb kept. Clones are partly lost; checked studies trace under half to an unresolved V gene and leave the rest unexplained. That table supplies the V and J calls and clone size; D and trimming were determined from the DNA. The sample profile shows about 550 clones; about 72% of them were found once. The top ten clonotypes cover approximately 30% of the sample.

This clone qualifies as hyperexpanded (1% or more). Its antigen remains undetermined. No quality values exist for individual bases; no much larger clone is one base distant. Trimming takes 8 bases off V and 6 bases off J; junction bases not matched to a gene: 11. As encoded in the germline V gene, CDR1 is MGHDK while CDR2 is SYGVNS. Spanning cysteine to phenylalanine, the CDR3 consists of 14 amino acids. Left in the record is the CDR3 DNA by itself, 42 bases read in frame from the first base. At the time of sample collection the patients were not on therapy, although prior treatments varied from chemotherapy, radiotherapy, surgery and immunotherapy to no treatment. After thawing, cells were enriched for T lymphocytes using a negative-selection kit, and EpCAM beads were added for tumor-infiltrating lymphocytes. CD8 TIL subsets were FACS-sorted as CD3+CD4-CD8+CD45RA- cells split by CD39 and CD103 expression into DN, SP and DP. Tumor specimens were minced, digested for 1 h with hyaluronidase, collagenase and DNase, filtered, enriched by Ficoll and cryopreserved. On a FACSAria II, each population was sorted to 99% purity, and the resulting cell pellets were frozen for TCR sequencing with no culture step.

Sample: CD39- CD103+ CD8+ T cells sorted from the tumor. The sample's cell subset or site label, in plain terms: CD103+CD39- single-positive CD45RA- CD8 T cells. The V gene is TRBV25-1 and the J gene is TRBJ1-1, with 8 bases in between that match TRBD1. This sequence originates from a human donor with head and neck squamous cell carcinoma. The nucleotides read TGTGCCAGCTCCGGACAGGGATATTTATCTGAAGCTTTCTTT. It translates as CASSGQGYLSEAFF.